These T cell receptor beta chains were read from a single sample in a study of TIL therapy for anti-PD-1-resistant metastatic lung cancer. Produced via immunoSEQ multiplex PCR; TCRdb's table is partial and in-frame only. The sample holds over 10,000 clones, approximately 71% seen once. Material: tumor tissue, obtained at baseline. Receptors originate from a woman aged 30 to 85 with non-small cell lung cancer. CDR3s include the opening cysteine and the closing phenylalanine or tryptophan. Each record gives: clone size, D gene, V gene, J gene, CDR3 protein, CDR3 DNA. The D gene is left open where the match is weak. A row's size may be missing; if present it is once, few, many or a size class.

abundance: once; d_gene: TRBD1; v_gene: TRBV7-9; j_gene: TRBJ1-2; CDR3aa: CASSPPTGDYGYTF; CDR3nt: TGTGCCAGCAGCCCCCCGACAGGGGACTATGGCTACACCTTC
abundance: NA; d_gene: NA; v_gene: TRBV6-6; j_gene: TRBJ1-4; CDR3aa: CASSYPLQVEKLFF; CDR3nt: TGTGCCAGCAGTTACCCTCTACAGGTCGAAAAACTGTTTTTT
abundance: NA; d_gene: NA; v_gene: TRBV28; j_gene: TRBJ2-7; CDR3aa: CASSSREVFYEQYF; CDR3nt: TGTGCCAGCAGTTCCCGAGAAGTTTTCTACGAGCAGTACTTC
abundance: NA; d_gene: NA; v_gene: TRBV29-1; j_gene: TRBJ2-5; CDR3aa: CSARPAVIQETQYF; CDR3nt: TGCAGCGCCCGGCCAGCGGTGATCCAAGAGACCCAGTACTTC
abundance: NA; d_gene: NA; v_gene: TRBV19; j_gene: TRBJ2-4; CDR3aa: CATQPLDRGAAKNIQYF; CDR3nt: TGTGCCACCCAACCCCTGGATCGGGGGGCGGCCAAAAACATTCAGTACTTC
abundance: NA; d_gene: NA; v_gene: TRBV10-3; j_gene: TRBJ2-7; CDR3aa: CAISDYGDEQYF; CDR3nt: TGTGCCATCAGTGATTACGGCGACGAGCAGTACTTC
abundance: NA; d_gene: NA; v_gene: TRBV10-2; j_gene: TRBJ2-5; CDR3aa: CASGKVDETQYF; CDR3nt: TGCGCCAGCGGTAAAGTGGATGAGACCCAGTACTTC
abundance: NA; d_gene: NA; v_gene: TRBV5-4; j_gene: TRBJ1-4; CDR3aa: CASSLRGGNEKLFF; CDR3nt: TGTGCCAGCAGCCTTAGGGGCGGTAATGAAAAACTGTTTTTT
abundance: few; d_gene: NA; v_gene: TRBV11-2; j_gene: TRBJ2-7; CDR3aa: CASSQEDTPYEQYF; CDR3nt: TGTGCCAGCAGTCAAGAGGATACTCCCTACGAGCAGTACTTC
abundance: NA; d_gene: TRBD2; v_gene: TRBV9; j_gene: TRBJ2-3; CDR3aa: CASSARGGFTDTQYF; CDR3nt: TGTGCCAGCAGCGCGCGGGGGGGCTTCACAGATACGCAGTATTTT
abundance: once; d_gene: NA; v_gene: TRBV30; j_gene: TRBJ2-5; CDR3aa: CAWSFTGFGETQYF; CDR3nt: TGTGCCTGGAGTTTTACAGGTTTTGGCGAGACCCAGTACTTC
abundance: NA; d_gene: NA; v_gene: TRBV5-6; j_gene: TRBJ1-6; CDR3aa: CASSLAGGSDSPLHF; CDR3nt: TGTGCCAGCAGCTTGGCCGGAGGCTCAGATTCACCCCTCCACTTT
abundance: few; d_gene: TRBD1; v_gene: TRBV28; j_gene: TRBJ2-7; CDR3aa: CASNTWTGPRNEQYF; CDR3nt: TGTGCCAGCAATACCTGGACAGGGCCTAGGAACGAGCAGTACTTC
abundance: NA; d_gene: TRBD2; v_gene: TRBV7-6; j_gene: TRBJ2-7; CDR3aa: CASSLVLAGGLYEQYF; CDR3nt: TGTGCCAGCAGCTTGGTACTAGCGGGGGGGCTCTACGAGCAGTACTTC
abundance: NA; d_gene: NA; v_gene: TRBV28; j_gene: TRBJ2-2; CDR3aa: CASTPNPRELFF; CDR3nt: TGTGCCAGCACCCCTAATCCGCGGGAGCTGTTTTTT
abundance: NA; d_gene: TRBD1; v_gene: TRBV7-8; j_gene: TRBJ1-5; CDR3aa: CASSPRTGLSNQPQHF; CDR3nt: TGTGCCAGCAGCCCGAGGACAGGGCTGAGCAATCAGCCCCAGCATTTT
abundance: once; d_gene: TRBD2; v_gene: TRBV7-9; j_gene: TRBJ2-1; CDR3aa: CASSYGLAGGLYNEQFF; CDR3nt: TGTGCCAGCAGCTATGGGCTAGCGGGGGGTTTATACAATGAGCAGTTCTTC
abundance: NA; d_gene: TRBD1; v_gene: TRBV5-1; j_gene: TRBJ2-5; CDR3aa: CASSLGTDQETQYF; CDR3nt: TGCGCCAGCAGCTTAGGGACAGACCAAGAGACCCAGTACTTC
abundance: NA; d_gene: NA; v_gene: TRBV29-1; j_gene: TRBJ2-3; CDR3aa: CSVELGQSTDTQYF; CDR3nt: TGCAGCGTTGAACTCGGACAGAGCACAGATACGCAGTATTTT
abundance: NA; d_gene: NA; v_gene: TRBV7-9; j_gene: TRBJ2-7; CDR3aa: CASSLSGAEQYF; CDR3nt: TGTGCCAGCAGCCTCTCAGGGGCCGAGCAGTACTTC
abundance: NA; d_gene: TRBD2; v_gene: TRBV5-4; j_gene: TRBJ2-1; CDR3aa: CASSLGRGGYNEQFF; CDR3nt: TGTGCCAGCAGCTTGGGGCGGGGGGGCTACAATGAGCAGTTCTTC
abundance: NA; d_gene: NA; v_gene: TRBV5-1; j_gene: TRBJ1-2; CDR3aa: CASSLGPSRDYGYTF; CDR3nt: TGCGCCAGCAGCTTGGGCCCCAGTCGCGACTATGGCTACACCTTC
abundance: NA; d_gene: NA; v_gene: TRBV6-1; j_gene: TRBJ1-1; CDR3aa: CASSDQLGGTEAFF; CDR3nt: TGTGCCAGCAGTGACCAGCTTGGAGGCACTGAAGCTTTCTTT
abundance: NA; d_gene: NA; v_gene: TRBV6-5; j_gene: TRBJ1-2; CDR3aa: CASSTTVGYTF; CDR3nt: TGTGCCAGCAGTACGACAGTTGGCTACACCTTC
abundance: NA; d_gene: NA; v_gene: TRBV2; j_gene: TRBJ2-1; CDR3aa: CASVVDRINNEQFF; CDR3nt: TGTGCCAGCGTGGTAGACCGAATTAACAATGAGCAGTTCTTC
abundance: few; d_gene: TRBD1; v_gene: TRBV18; j_gene: TRBJ2-2; CDR3aa: CASSPAKDRGIVGELFF; CDR3nt: TGTGCCAGCTCACCAGCCAAGGACAGGGGAATCGTCGGGGAGCTGTTTTTT
abundance: NA; d_gene: NA; v_gene: TRBV6-5; j_gene: TRBJ1-5; CDR3aa: CASRPGQYSNQPQHF; CDR3nt: TGTGCCAGCAGACCCGGACAGTATAGCAATCAGCCCCAGCATTTT
abundance: NA; d_gene: TRBD1; v_gene: TRBV6-6; j_gene: TRBJ1-2; CDR3aa: CAAADPPGQDNYGYTF; CDR3nt: TGTGCCGCAGCCGATCCCCCGGGACAGGATAACTATGGCTACACCTTC
abundance: NA; d_gene: TRBD1; v_gene: TRBV10-1; j_gene: TRBJ2-2; CDR3aa: CASMDRGDTGELFF; CDR3nt: TGCGCCAGCATGGACAGGGGGGACACCGGGGAGCTGTTTTTT
abundance: once; d_gene: NA; v_gene: TRBV7-8; j_gene: TRBJ1-4; CDR3aa: CASSPRTASNEKLFF; CDR3nt: TGTGCCAGCAGCCCGAGGACAGCTAGTAATGAAAAACTGTTTTTT
abundance: NA; d_gene: NA; v_gene: TRBV6-1; j_gene: TRBJ1-4; CDR3aa: CASSQGINEKLFF; CDR3nt: TGTGCCAGCAGTCAGGGAATTAATGAAAAACTGTTTTTT
abundance: NA; d_gene: NA; v_gene: TRBV6-4; j_gene: TRBJ2-1; CDR3aa: CASASAGGSYNEQFF; CDR3nt: TGTGCCAGCGCCTCGGCTGGGGGTTCCTACAATGAGCAGTTCTTC
abundance: NA; d_gene: TRBD2; v_gene: TRBV28; j_gene: TRBJ2-7; CDR3aa: CASSFPPWGLAGVYEQYF; CDR3nt: TGTGCCAGCAGTTTCCCCCCATGGGGACTAGCGGGAGTGTACGAGCAGTACTTC
abundance: NA; d_gene: NA; v_gene: TRBV11-3; j_gene: TRBJ2-3; CDR3aa: CASSAPSPGATQYF; CDR3nt: TGTGCCAGCAGCGCCCCCAGCCCGGGTGCTACGCAGTATTTT
abundance: medium-sized; d_gene: NA; v_gene: TRBV5-6; j_gene: TRBJ1-3; CDR3aa: CASSPRGTSDTIYF; CDR3nt: TGTGCCAGCAGCCCCAGGGGCACATCGGACACCATATATTTT
abundance: few; d_gene: NA; v_gene: TRBV27; j_gene: TRBJ2-4; CDR3aa: CASSRGESWAKNIQYF; CDR3nt: TGTGCCAGCAGCCGAGGAGAGAGTTGGGCCAAAAACATTCAGTACTTC
abundance: NA; d_gene: NA; v_gene: TRBV6-5; j_gene: TRBJ2-6; CDR3aa: CASSYSPNRLLTF; CDR3nt: TGTGCCAGCAGTTACTCGCCCAACCGCCTCCTGACTTTC
abundance: NA; d_gene: TRBD2; v_gene: TRBV10-3; j_gene: TRBJ2-1; CDR3aa: CAISEPPSGGGGGNEQFF; CDR3nt: TGTGCCATCAGTGAGCCCCCCAGCGGAGGCGGGGGAGGGAATGAGCAGTTCTTC
abundance: NA; d_gene: NA; v_gene: TRBV7-5; j_gene: TRBJ1-1; CDR3aa: CASSPLGGSTEAFF; CDR3nt: TGTGCCAGCAGCCCACTCGGTGGGAGTACTGAAGCTTTCTTT
abundance: few; d_gene: TRBD1; v_gene: TRBV7-2; j_gene: TRBJ1-2; CDR3aa: CASKGPGQGDGYTF; CDR3nt: TGTGCCAGCAAAGGACCGGGACAGGGGGATGGCTACACCTTC
abundance: NA; d_gene: TRBD1; v_gene: TRBV19; j_gene: TRBJ2-7; CDR3aa: CASRHRGQGYEQYF; CDR3nt: TGTGCCAGTAGGCATCGGGGACAGGGTTACGAGCAGTACTTC
abundance: NA; d_gene: TRBD1; v_gene: TRBV2; j_gene: TRBJ2-7; CDR3aa: CASNLPDRVYEQYF; CDR3nt: TGTGCCAGCAACCTTCCGGACAGGGTCTACGAGCAGTACTTC
abundance: NA; d_gene: NA; v_gene: TRBV19; j_gene: TRBJ2-1; CDR3aa: CASGRALYNEQFF; CDR3nt: TGTGCCAGTGGAAGGGCACTTTACAATGAGCAGTTCTTC
abundance: once; d_gene: NA; v_gene: TRBV13; j_gene: TRBJ1-5; CDR3aa: CASSLKGSLEPQHF; CDR3nt: TGTGCCAGCAGCTTAAAGGGGTCTTTAGAACCCCAGCATTTT
abundance: NA; d_gene: NA; v_gene: TRBV6-6; j_gene: TRBJ2-2; CDR3aa: CASSSHGQTGELFF; CDR3nt: TGTGCCAGCAGTTCCCATGGACAGACCGGGGAGCTGTTTTTT
abundance: large; d_gene: NA; v_gene: TRBV5-5; j_gene: TRBJ2-2; CDR3aa: CASSLIATGELFF; CDR3nt: TGTGCCAGCAGCTTGATCGCCACCGGGGAGCTGTTTTTT
abundance: NA; d_gene: TRBD1; v_gene: TRBV4-2; j_gene: TRBJ1-1; CDR3aa: CASSQAWTGDNTEAFF; CDR3nt: TGTGCCAGCAGCCAAGCTTGGACAGGGGATAACACTGAAGCTTTCTTT
abundance: NA; d_gene: TRBD1; v_gene: TRBV10-3; j_gene: TRBJ2-1; CDR3aa: CAISESKGQGLGADEQFF; CDR3nt: TGTGCCATCAGTGAGTCGAAGGGACAGGGTCTTGGCGCCGATGAGCAGTTCTTC
abundance: NA; d_gene: TRBD1; v_gene: TRBV14; j_gene: TRBJ1-2; CDR3aa: CASSRGTGVYGYTF; CDR3nt: TGTGCCAGCAGCCGGGGGACAGGGGTGTATGGCTACACCTTC
abundance: NA; d_gene: NA; v_gene: TRBV6-5; j_gene: TRBJ2-7; CDR3aa: CASRRDGTYEQYF; CDR3nt: TGTGCCAGCCGGAGGGACGGGACCTACGAGCAGTACTTC